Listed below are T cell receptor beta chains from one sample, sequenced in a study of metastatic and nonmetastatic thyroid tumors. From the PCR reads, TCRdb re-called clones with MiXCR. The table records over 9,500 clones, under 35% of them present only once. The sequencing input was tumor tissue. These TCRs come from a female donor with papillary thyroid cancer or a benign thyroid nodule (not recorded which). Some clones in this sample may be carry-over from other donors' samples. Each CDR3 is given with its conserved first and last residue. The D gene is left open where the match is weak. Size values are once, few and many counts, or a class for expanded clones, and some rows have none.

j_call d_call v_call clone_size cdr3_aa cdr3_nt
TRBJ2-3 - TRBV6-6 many CASSYRSGTSTDTQYF TGTGCCAGCAGTTATCGGAGCGGAACTAGCACAGATACGCAGTATTTT
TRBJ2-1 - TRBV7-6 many CASSLVQQSNEQFF TGTGCCAGCAGCTTAGTACAGCAGAGCAATGAGCAGTTCTTC
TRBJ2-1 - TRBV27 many CASSFFASYNEQFF TGTGCCAGCAGTTTTTTCGCCTCCTACAATGAGCAGTTCTTC
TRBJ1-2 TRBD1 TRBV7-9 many CASSPLRQGYGYTF TGTGCCAGCAGCCCGCTACGACAGGGTTATGGCTACACCTTC
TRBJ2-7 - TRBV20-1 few CSATHSRSSYEQYF TGCAGTGCTACCCACTCGCGGAGCTCCTACGAGCAGTACTTC
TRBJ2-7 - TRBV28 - CAIRVRFSYEQYF TGTGCCATTAGGGTGCGATTTTCCTACGAGCAGTACTTC
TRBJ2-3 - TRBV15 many CATSRVVRSTGLSTDTQYF TGTGCCACCAGCAGAGTCGTTAGGAGTACAGGGCTTAGCACAGATACGCAGTATTTT
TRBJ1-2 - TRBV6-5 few CATGRDGYTF TGTGCCACGGGGAGGGATGGCTACACCTTC
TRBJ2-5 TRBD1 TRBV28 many CASSTTGISWEETQYF TGTGCCAGCAGTACGACAGGGATCAGTTGGGAAGAGACCCAGTACTTC
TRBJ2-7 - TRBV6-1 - CASRTDRILRSYEQYF TGTGCCAGCAGAACCGACAGGATCCTACGGTCCTACGAGCAGTACTTC
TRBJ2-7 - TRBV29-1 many CSVRALGTDEQYF TGCAGCGTAAGGGCTTTGGGTACCGACGAGCAGTACTTC
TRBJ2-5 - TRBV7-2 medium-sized CASNPSGGKETQYF TGTGCCAGTAATCCCAGCGGCGGGAAAGAGACCCAGTACTTC
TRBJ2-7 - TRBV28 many CASSPGTEKQYF TGTGCCAGCAGCCCCGGGACTGAGAAGCAGTACTTC
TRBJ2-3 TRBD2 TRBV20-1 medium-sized CSARTSGTVDTQYF TGCAGTGCTAGGACTAGCGGGACAGTAGATACGCAGTATTTT
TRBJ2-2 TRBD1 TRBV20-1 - CSARRDRGQSGELFF TGCAGTGCTAGAAGGGACAGGGGGCAATCCGGGGAGCTGTTTTTT
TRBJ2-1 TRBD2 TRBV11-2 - CASSLRTSRRYEQFF TGTGCCAGCAGCTTAAGGACTAGCCGCCGGTATGAGCAGTTCTTC
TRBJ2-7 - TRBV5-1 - CASSLGSNEQYF TGCGCCAGCAGCTTGGGGTCCAACGAGCAGTACTTC
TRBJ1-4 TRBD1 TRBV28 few CASSLGQGASEKLFF TGTGCCAGCAGTTTGGGCCAGGGGGCGAGTGAAAAACTGTTTTTT
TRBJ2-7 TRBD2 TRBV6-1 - CASRVRESYEQYF TGTGCCAGCAGGGTGCGGGAGAGTTACGAGCAGTACTTC
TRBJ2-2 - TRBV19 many CASTGLIGGELFF TGTGCCAGCACAGGGCTTATTGGCGGGGAGCTGTTTTTT
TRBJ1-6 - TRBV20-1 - CSAKLRAGDNSPLHF TGCAGTGCTAAGTTAAGGGCAGGGGATAATTCACCCCTCCACTTT